This entry lists 24 T cell receptor beta chains sequenced from one sample in a study of T cells in localized non-small cell lung cancer. Sequenced by immunoSEQ multiplex PCR; TCRdb stores in-frame clones only, minus some. The profile shows 4,000 to 5,000 clones, 28% of them singletons. Sequencing used lung tumor tissue, obtained before any cancer treatment. The receptors come from a man between 35 and 75 years old with stage II lung adenocarcinoma.

The chain joins TRBV19 to TRBJ1-1; 7 nucleotides match TRBD1. The J segment lost 4 bases and the V segment lost 5 bases, leaving 7 bases of the junction unmatched. CDR1 LNHDA and CDR2 SQIVND come from the germline V gene (reference sequence). This CDR3 has 14 residues. The CDR3 sequence is CASSFRGGSTEAFF. Written as DNA, the CDR3 is TGTGCCAGTAGTTTCCGAGGGGGCAGCACTGAAGCTTTCTTT.

The chain recombines TRBV28 with TRBJ1-4, with 7 bases aligning to TRBD1. Unmatched junction bases numbered 7, after V lost 5 bases and J lost 4 bases. Per the germline V gene, CDR1 is MDHEN and CDR2 is SYDVKM. The CDR3 is made up of 15 amino acids. The CDR3 DNA follows: TGTGCCAGCAGTGCAACCGGGACAGTTAATGAAAAACTGTTTTTT. It encodes CASSATGTVNEKLFF.

The chain uses TRBV29-1 and TRBJ1-1, with D uncertain. The CDR3 sequence is 12 residues long. V lost 5 bases to trimming and J lost 3 bases, with 10 bases between them. Germline V gene lookup returns CDR1 SQVTM and CDR2 ANQGSEA. The CDR3 sequence: CSVIGVHTEAFF. In DNA, the CDR3 is TGCAGCGTTATCGGGGTGCACACTGAAGCTTTCTTT.

The rearrangement links TRBV2 to TRBJ2-2; TRBD2 agrees at 9 bases. The CDR3 runs 14 residues. Germline V gives CDR1 SNHLY, CDR2 FYNNEI. V shed 7 bases and J 4 bases; nucleotides not matched to a gene: 4. This chain's CDR3 is CASKRAGGTGELFF. The CDR3 DNA sequence: TGTGCCAGCAAGCGAGCGGGAGGCACCGGGGAGCTGTTTTTT.

The chain joins TRBV18 to TRBJ2-7, with D unresolved. The V gene lost 0 bases and the J gene lost 0 bases, with 6 bases spanning the gap. From germline, CDR1 is KGHSH and CDR2 LQKENI. The CDR3 sequence is 14 residues long. The DNA of the CDR3 is TGTGCCAGCTCACCACCGGGCGGCTCCTACGAGCAGTACTTC. This translates into CASSPPGGSYEQYF.

This clone was seen more than once but under ten times. This rearrangement joins TRBV15 to TRBJ2-6; D possibly corresponds to TRBD2 (6 bases). The CDR3 loop spans 18 amino acids. The V end was cut by 2 bases, the J end by 2 bases, with 16 bases between. The germline V gene encodes CDR1 LNHNV and CDR2 YYDKDF (reference sequence). The CDR3 region has the DNA TGTGCCACCAGCAGACTACCCCTCACGGGGGCTGGGGCCAACGTCCTGACTTTC. Protein sequence: CATSRLPLTGAGANVLTF.

The chain carries TRBV29-1 and TRBJ2-3; the D gene is possibly TRBD2 (8 bases). The CDR3 has 15 amino acids. The germline CDR1 and CDR2 sequences are SQVTM and ANQGSEA. The V end lost 4 bases, the J end lost 1 base, and 15 bases lay between the germline ends. CDR3 protein: CSVARGGTGTDTQYF. The DNA for the CDR3 is TGCAGCGTTGCTCGGGGGGGGACAGGCACAGATACGCAGTATTTT.

The chain joins TRBV28 to TRBJ2-7, with TRBD2 identical over 14 bases. This CDR3 region has 16 residues. Germline V gives CDR1 MDHEN, CDR2 SYDVKM. The trim removed 3 bases at V and 3 bases at J, leaving 4 bases unmatched. The CDR3 bases are TGTGCCAGCAGTTTGGGACTAGCGGGAGAGGGCTACGAGCAGTACTTC. It is translated as CASSLGLAGEGYEQYF.

The gene calls are TRBV29-1 and TRBJ2-3, with TRBD1 identical over 10 bases. Germline CDR1 SQVTM, CDR2 ANQGSEA. The CDR3 has 14 amino acids. V was pared by 6 bases and J by 5 bases, with 8 bases of the junction left unmatched. CDR3 loop: CSVRTGGYEDTQYF. CDR3 sequence (DNA): TGCAGCGTAAGGACAGGGGGGTACGAAGATACGCAGTATTTT.

This clone was counted only a few times. The rearrangement links TRBV19 to TRBJ2-7; TRBD1 matches at 8 bases. CDR3 length equals 14 residues. CDR1 and CDR2 (germline): LNHDA, SQIVND (reference sequence). V was clipped by 1 base and J by 5 bases; unmatched bases: 4. Here the CDR3 DNA reads TGTGCCAGTAGTATAGGACAGGGGTGGGACGAGCAGTACTTC. As protein: CASSIGQGWDEQYF. Variable domain in full (rest from reference TRBV19 and TRBJ2-7): DGGITQSPKYLFRKEGQNVTLSCEQNLNHDAMYWYRQDPGQGLRLIYYSQIVNDFQKGDIAEGYSVSREKKESFPLTVTSAQKNPTAFYLCASSIGQGWDEQYFGPGTRLTVT.

V gene TRBV11-3 combines with J gene TRBJ1-5; D may be TRBD1 (6 bases). CDR1 SGHNT and CDR2 YENEEA come from the germline V gene. There are 15 residues in the CDR3. V lost 2 bases and J 4 bases, leaving 12 bases between the germline ends. The CDR3 protein is CASSLTDSLNQPQHF. The CDR3 DNA reads as TGTGCCAGCAGCTTAACGGACAGCCTGAATCAGCCCCAGCATTTT.

This chain joins TRBV28 and TRBJ2-2; TRBD2 might be the D (6 bases). The CDR3 consists of 12 residues. The V end was cut by 8 bases, the J end by 10 bases, with 14 bases between. Germline V CDR1 and CDR2: MDHEN, SYDVKM. The CDR3 DNA reads as TGTGCCAGCCGGAGGGTGGGCCTGGAGCTGTTTTTT. Translation: CASRRVGLELFF.

This sequence joins TRBV18 and TRBJ1-1; 8 bases map to TRBD1. This CDR3 is built from 16 residues. The germline V gene has CDR1 KGHSH and CDR2 LQKENI. Losses at the gene ends were 3 bases for V and 7 bases for J; bases not matched to a gene: 13. CDR3: CASSPSGGARSDEAFF. DNA of the CDR3: TGTGCCAGCTCACCCTCAGGGGGCGCGAGGAGTGATGAAGCTTTCTTT.

This chain joins TRBV6-8 and TRBJ2-1; D is possibly TRBD2 (5 bases). V was trimmed by 7 bases and J by 8 bases, leaving 24 bases between them. Per the germline V gene, CDR1 is MNHGY and CDR2 is SAAAGT. CDR3 length: 16 residues. In DNA, the CDR3 is TGTGCCAGCACCCAAGGGATAGCGAAAGCGATTGATGAGCAGTTCTTC. The encoded protein is CASTQGIAKAIDEQFF.

This clone showed up just a few times. The rearrangement uses TRBV9 and TRBJ2-1; no definite D call. CDR3 length: 12 amino acids. V lost 5 bases to trimming and J lost 13 bases, with 16 bases between them. Germline lookup yields CDR1 SGDLS and CDR2 YYNGEE. CDR3 region: CASSDGQWGQFF. The CDR3 nucleotides are TGTGCCAGCAGTGACGGTCAGTGGGGTCAGTTCTTC.

The gene calls are TRBV14 and TRBJ1-1, with a weak D call TRBD1 (5 bases). The V and J ends lost 4 bases and 6 bases respectively, with 15 bases between them. The V gene's germline CDR1 is SGHDN and CDR2 FVKESK. This CDR3 spans 14 amino acids. CDR3 bases: TGTGCCAGCAGCCCCTGGGACCCAGCACCTGAAGCTTTCTTT. This sequence encodes CASSPWDPAPEAFF.

This clone was found a few times. This chain connects TRBV11-3 to TRBJ2-2, with D unresolved. Germline CDR1 and CDR2: SGHNT and YENEEA. Deletions cut 2 bases from V and 1 base from J, with 8 bases between. CDR3 size: 15 residues. CDR3 nucleotide sequence: TGTGCCAGCAGCTTACGCCCCCAGAACACCGGGGAGCTGTTTTTT. Its protein product is CASSLRPQNTGELFF. Based on the CDR3 plus reference TRBV11-3 and TRBJ2-2, the full variable domain is EAGVVQSPRYKIIEKKQPVAFWCNPISGHNTLYWYLQNLGQGPELLIRYENEEAVDDSQLPKDRFSAERLKGVDSTLKIQPAELGDSAVYLCASSLRPQNTGELFFGEGSRLTVL.

This clone was observed a few times. The chain combines TRBV28 with TRBJ2-7; TRBD2 matches 7 bases. The CDR3 spans 15 residues. The V and J ends lost 10 bases and 2 bases, in that order; junction bases with no gene match: 14. Germline lookup yields CDR1 MDHEN and CDR2 SYDVKM. CDR3 DNA sequence: TGTGCCACCTACCCCCCGGCGAGCGGGGCCTACGAGCAGTACTTC. Amino acids: CATYPPASGAYEQYF.

The CDR3 protein is CASGLGAGTGELFF. The CDR3 DNA sequence: TGTGCCAGCGGACTAGGGGCAGGGACCGGGGAGCTGTTTTTT. The genes are TRBV11-3 and TRBJ2-2; 7 bases fit TRBD2. Germline CDR1 SGHNT, CDR2 YENEEA. The CDR3 loop spans 14 amino acids. The junction had 8 bases not matched to a gene; V was cut back by 8 bases and J by 5 bases. Looking up the rest from reference TRBV11-3 and TRBJ2-2 gives the full variable domain: EAGVVQSPRYKIIEKKQPVAFWCNPISGHNTLYWYLQNLGQGPELLIRYENEEAVDDSQLPKDRFSAERLKGVDSTLKIQPAELGDSAVYLCASGLGAGTGELFFGEGSRLTVL.

This clone was counted only a few times. V gene TRBV11-3 combines with J gene TRBJ2-7, with 11 bases identical to TRBD1. The CDR3 has 15 residues. Germline V lookup: CDR1 SGHNT, CDR2 YENEEA. V was pared by 5 bases and J by 3 bases, with 6 bases of the junction left unmatched. CDR3 loop: CASSRTGTGGYEQYF. CDR3 DNA: TGTGCCAGCAGCCGGACCGGGACAGGGGGCTACGAGCAGTACTTC.

The chain joins TRBV11-3 to TRBJ2-3, with TRBD2 matching over 8 bases. The trim removed 0 bases at V and 2 bases at J, leaving 1 base unmatched. CDR1 is SGHNT and CDR2 is YENEEA in the germline V gene. This CDR3 is built from 15 residues. The CDR3 bases are TGTGCCAGCAGCTTAGACGGGAGGGTCACAGATACGCAGTATTTT. This codes for CASSLDGRVTDTQYF.

J is TRBJ2-1 and V is TRBV15, with 9 bases that match TRBD1. The V and J ends lost 3 bases and 4 bases, in that order; junction bases with no gene match: 7. CDR1 and CDR2 (germline): LNHNV, YYDKDF (reference sequence). CDR3 size: 16 residues. The CDR3 nucleotides are TGTGCCACCAGCAGTGCACAGGGGGCTTTTTACAATGAGCAGTTCTTC. Encoded protein: CATSSAQGAFYNEQFF.

This clone counts as medium-sized (0.01 to 0.1%). The CDR3 loop is CASSLDRIASSYNEQFF. In DNA, the CDR3 is TGTGCCAGCAGCTTAGATCGGATCGCGAGCTCCTACAATGAGCAGTTCTTC. The chain joins TRBV11-3 to TRBJ2-1; D is ambiguous. Germline V gene sequence: CDR1 SGHNT, CDR2 YENEEA. The length of the CDR3 is 17 residues. V gave up 0 bases and J gave up 0 bases, with 12 bases separating them.

Relative to its sample, this clone is medium-sized. The CDR3, as DNA: TGTGCCAGCAGCTGGACAGGGGGCGCAACTAATGAAAAACTGTTTTTT. Its protein is CASSWTGGATNEKLFF. The genes are TRBV11-3 and TRBJ1-4, with 11 bases that match TRBD1. Germline values: CDR1 SGHNT, CDR2 YENEEA. The junction had 1 base not matched to a gene; V was cut back by 4 bases and J by 0 bases. The length of the CDR3 is 16 residues.